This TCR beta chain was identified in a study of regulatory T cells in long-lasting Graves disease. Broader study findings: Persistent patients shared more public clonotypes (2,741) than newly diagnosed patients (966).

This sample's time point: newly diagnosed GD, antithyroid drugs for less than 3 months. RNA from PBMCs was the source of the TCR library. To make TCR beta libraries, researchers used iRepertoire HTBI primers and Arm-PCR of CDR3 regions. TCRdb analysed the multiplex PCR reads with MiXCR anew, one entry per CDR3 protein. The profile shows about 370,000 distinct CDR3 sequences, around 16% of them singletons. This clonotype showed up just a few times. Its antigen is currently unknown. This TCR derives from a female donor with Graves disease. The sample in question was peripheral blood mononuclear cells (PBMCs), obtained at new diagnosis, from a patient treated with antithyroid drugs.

CDR3 sequence (DNA): TGTGCCACCAGCAAAGTCCCGCAGACCTACGAGCAGTACTTC. It specifies CATSKVPQTYEQYF. The V call is TRBV15, the J call TRBJ2-7; D is undetermined. This CDR3 region has 14 residues. The germline CDR1 and CDR2 sequences are LNHNV and YYDKDF (reference sequence). V dropped 4 bases and J dropped 2 bases, with 12 bases sitting between them. The full variable domain, in which reference TRBV15 and TRBJ2-7 provide the parts outside the CDR3, is DAMVIQNPRYQVTQFGKPVTLSCSQTLNHNVMYWYQQKSSQAPKLLFHYYDKDFNNEADTPDNFQSRRPNTSFCFLDIRSPGLGDTAMYLCATSKVPQTYEQYFGPGTRLTVT.